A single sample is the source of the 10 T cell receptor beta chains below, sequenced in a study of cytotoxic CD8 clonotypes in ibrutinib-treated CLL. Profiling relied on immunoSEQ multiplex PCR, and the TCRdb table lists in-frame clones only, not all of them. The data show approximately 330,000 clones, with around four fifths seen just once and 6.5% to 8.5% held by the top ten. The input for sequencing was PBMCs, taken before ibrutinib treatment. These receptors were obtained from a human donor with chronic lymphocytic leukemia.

CDR3 nucleotides: TGCGCCAGCAGCCAAGAGGGGATAGCTTTCTTT. Translating it yields CASSQEGIAFF. The chain combines TRBV4-1 with TRBJ1-1; D remains unclear. The CDR3 runs 11 residues. Trimming took off 0 bases at V and 10 bases at J, with 6 bases between the two ends. The germline gives CDR1 MGHRA, CDR2 YSYEKL.

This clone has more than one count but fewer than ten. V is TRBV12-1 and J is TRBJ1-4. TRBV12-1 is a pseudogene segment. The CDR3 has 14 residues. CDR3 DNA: TGTGCCAGCAGCGAAGTCTCGGGCGGCGAAAAACTGTTTTTT. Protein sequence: CASSEVSGGEKLFF.

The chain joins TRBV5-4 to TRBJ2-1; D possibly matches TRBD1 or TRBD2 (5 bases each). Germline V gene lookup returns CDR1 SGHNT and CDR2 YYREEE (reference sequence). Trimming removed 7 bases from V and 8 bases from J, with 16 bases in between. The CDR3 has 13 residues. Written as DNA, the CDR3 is TGTGCCAGCCGATCCATTGGGGGTCATGAGCAGTTCTTC. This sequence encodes CASRSIGGHEQFF.

The CDR3 DNA reads TGCGCCAGCAGTTTTCCTCCGGGACAGGGGGCCAAGGGCTACACCTTC. This sequence encodes CASSFPPGQGAKGYTF. This chain joins TRBV5-1 and TRBJ1-2; 12 nucleotides agree with TRBD1. The CDR3 has 16 amino acids. From germline, CDR1 is SGHRS and CDR2 YFSETQ. V was clipped by 5 bases and J by 8 bases; unmatched bases: 13.

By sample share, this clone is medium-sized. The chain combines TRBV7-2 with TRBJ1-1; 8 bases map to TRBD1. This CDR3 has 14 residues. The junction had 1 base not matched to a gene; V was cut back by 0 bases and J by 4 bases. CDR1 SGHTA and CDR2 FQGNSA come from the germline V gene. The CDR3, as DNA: TGTGCCAGCAGCTTAGCTGACAGGGGCACTGAAGCTTTCTTT. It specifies CASSLADRGTEAFF.

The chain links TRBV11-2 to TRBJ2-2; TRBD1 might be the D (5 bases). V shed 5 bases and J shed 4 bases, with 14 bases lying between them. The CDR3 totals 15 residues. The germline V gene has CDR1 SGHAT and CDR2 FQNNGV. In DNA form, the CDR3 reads TGTGCCAGCAGCACCCATGTAGGGGTCACCGGGGAGCTGTTTTTT. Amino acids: CASSTHVGVTGELFF. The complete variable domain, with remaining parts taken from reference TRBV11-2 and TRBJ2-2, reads EAGVAQSPRYKIIEKRQSVAFWCNPISGHATLYWYQQILGQGPKLLIQFQNNGVVDDSQLPKDRFSAERLKGVDSTLKIQPAKLEDSAVYLCASSTHVGVTGELFFGEGSRLTVL.

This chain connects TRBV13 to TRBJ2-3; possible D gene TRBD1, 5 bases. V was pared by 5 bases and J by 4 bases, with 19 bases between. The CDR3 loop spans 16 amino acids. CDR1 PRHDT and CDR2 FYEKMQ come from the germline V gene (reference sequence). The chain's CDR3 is CASSARQKNGPDTQYF. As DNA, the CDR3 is TGTGCCAGCAGCGCAAGACAGAAGAATGGTCCAGATACGCAGTATTTT. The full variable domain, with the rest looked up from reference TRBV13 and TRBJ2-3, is AAGVIQSPRHLIKEKRETATLKCYPIPRHDTVYWYQQGPGQDPQFLISFYEKMQSDKGSIPDRFSAQQFSDYHSELNMSSLELGDSALYFCASSARQKNGPDTQYFGPGTRLTVL.

CDR3 sequence reads: CASSLEAHEKLFF. CDR3 sequence (DNA): TGTGCCAGCAGCTTAGAAGCCCATGAAAAACTGTTTTTT. The genes are TRBV7-9 and TRBJ1-4; no clear D. The CDR3 spans 13 residues. V lost 1 base, J lost 6 bases, and 6 bases lay in between. The germline gives CDR1 SEHNR, CDR2 FQNEAQ (reference sequence).

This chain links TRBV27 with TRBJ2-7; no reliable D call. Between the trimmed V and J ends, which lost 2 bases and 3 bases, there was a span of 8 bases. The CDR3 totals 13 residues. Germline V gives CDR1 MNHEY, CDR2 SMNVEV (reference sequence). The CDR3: CASSLNRYYEQYF. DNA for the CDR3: TGTGCCAGCAGTTTAAACAGATACTACGAGCAGTACTTC.

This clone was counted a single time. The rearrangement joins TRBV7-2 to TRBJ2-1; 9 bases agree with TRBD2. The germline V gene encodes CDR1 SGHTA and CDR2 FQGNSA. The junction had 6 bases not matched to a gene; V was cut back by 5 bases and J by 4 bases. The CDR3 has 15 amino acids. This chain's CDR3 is CASSTIAGEYNEQFF. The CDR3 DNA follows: TGTGCCAGCAGCACAATAGCGGGAGAATACAATGAGCAGTTCTTC.